Sequencing of this TCR beta chain was carried out in a study of cytomegalovirus exposure and HLA in healthy donors. CDR1 is SGHTA and CDR2 is FQGTGA in the germline V gene. The CDR3 has 15 residues. V was clipped by 5 bases and J by 8 bases; unmatched bases: 14. PCR was performed using 60 Vbeta and 13 Jbeta primers. Some clones are missing from TCRdb's copy, which holds only in-frame ones; the method was immunoSEQ multiplex PCR. The sample consists of about 160,000 clones, 65% to 85% of them appearing once. The sequenced material came from PBMCs. This sequence was found in a male donor in good health and CMV-seropositive. The rearrangement uses TRBV7-3 and TRBJ1-2; 7 nucleotides match TRBD1. This CDR3 reads CASSPRTGNAGGYTF. Written as DNA, the CDR3 is TGTGCCAGCAGCCCGCGGACAGGCAATGCGGGAGGCTACACCTTC.